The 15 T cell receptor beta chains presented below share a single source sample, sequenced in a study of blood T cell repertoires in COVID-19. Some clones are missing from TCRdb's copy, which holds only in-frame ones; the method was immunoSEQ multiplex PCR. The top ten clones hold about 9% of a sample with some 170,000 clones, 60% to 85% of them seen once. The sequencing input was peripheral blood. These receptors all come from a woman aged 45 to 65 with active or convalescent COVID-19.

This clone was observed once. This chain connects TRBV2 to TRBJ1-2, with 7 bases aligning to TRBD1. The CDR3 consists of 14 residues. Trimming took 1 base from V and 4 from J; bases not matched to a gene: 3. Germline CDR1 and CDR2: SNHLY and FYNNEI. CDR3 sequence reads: CASSEEGAGYGYTF. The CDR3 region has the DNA TGTGCCAGCAGTGAAGAGGGGGCTGGCTATGGCTACACCTTC.

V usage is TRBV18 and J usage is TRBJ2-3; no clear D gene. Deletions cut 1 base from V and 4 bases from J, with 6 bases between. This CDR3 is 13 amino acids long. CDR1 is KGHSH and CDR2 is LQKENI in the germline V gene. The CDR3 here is CASSPRSADTQYF. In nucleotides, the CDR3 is TGTGCCAGCTCACCACGGAGCGCAGATACGCAGTATTTT.

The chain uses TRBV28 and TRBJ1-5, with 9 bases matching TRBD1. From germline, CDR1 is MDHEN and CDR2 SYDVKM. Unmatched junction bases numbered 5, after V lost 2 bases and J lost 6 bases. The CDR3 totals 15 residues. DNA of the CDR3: TGTGCCAGCAGTTTACAGGGACAGGGCGGTCAGCCCCAGCATTTT. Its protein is CASSLQGQGGQPQHF. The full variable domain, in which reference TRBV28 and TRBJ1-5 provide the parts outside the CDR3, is DVKVTQSSRYLVKRTGEKVFLECVQDMDHENMFWYRQDPGLGLRLIYFSYDVKMKEKGDIPEGYSVSREKKERFSLILESASTNQTSMYLCASSLQGQGGQPQHFGDGTRLSIL.

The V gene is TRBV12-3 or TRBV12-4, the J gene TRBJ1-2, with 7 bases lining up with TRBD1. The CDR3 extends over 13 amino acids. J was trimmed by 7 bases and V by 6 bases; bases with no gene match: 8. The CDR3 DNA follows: TGTGCCAGCAGCTCCGACAGGGTCGGTGGCTACACCTTC. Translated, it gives CASSSDRVGGYTF.

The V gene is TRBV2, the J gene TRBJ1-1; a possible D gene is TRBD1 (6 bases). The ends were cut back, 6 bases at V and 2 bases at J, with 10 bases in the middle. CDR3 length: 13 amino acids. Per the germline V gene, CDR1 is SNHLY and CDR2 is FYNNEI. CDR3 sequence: CASREDSNTEAFF. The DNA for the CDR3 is TGTGCCAGCAGGGAGGACAGTAACACTGAAGCTTTCTTT.

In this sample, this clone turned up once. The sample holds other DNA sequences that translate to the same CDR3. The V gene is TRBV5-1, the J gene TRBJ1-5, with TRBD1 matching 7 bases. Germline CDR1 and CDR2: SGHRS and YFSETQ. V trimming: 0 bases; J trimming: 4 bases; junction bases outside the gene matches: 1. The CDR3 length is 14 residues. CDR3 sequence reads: CASSLAGGNQPQHF. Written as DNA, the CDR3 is TGCGCCAGCAGCTTGGCAGGGGGGAATCAGCCCCAGCATTTT.

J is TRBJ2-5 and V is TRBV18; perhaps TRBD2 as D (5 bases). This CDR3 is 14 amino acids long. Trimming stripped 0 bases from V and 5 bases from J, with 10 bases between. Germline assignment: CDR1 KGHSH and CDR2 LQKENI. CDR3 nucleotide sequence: TGTGCCAGCTCACCACCACCGGGAAGGGAGACCCAGTACTTC. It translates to CASSPPPGRETQYF. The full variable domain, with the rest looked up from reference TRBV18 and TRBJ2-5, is NAGVMQNPRHLVRRRGQEARLRCSPMKGHSHVYWYRQLPEEGLKFMVYLQKENIIDESGMPKERFSAEFPKEGPSILRIQQVVRGDSAAYFCASSPPPGRETQYFGPGTRLLVL.

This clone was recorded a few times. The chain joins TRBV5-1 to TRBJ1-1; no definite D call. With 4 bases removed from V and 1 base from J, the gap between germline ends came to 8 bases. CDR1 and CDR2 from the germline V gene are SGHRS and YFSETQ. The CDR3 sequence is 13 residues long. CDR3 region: CASSLPGNTEAFF. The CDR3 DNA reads TGCGCCAGCAGCCTACCAGGGAACACTGAAGCTTTCTTT.

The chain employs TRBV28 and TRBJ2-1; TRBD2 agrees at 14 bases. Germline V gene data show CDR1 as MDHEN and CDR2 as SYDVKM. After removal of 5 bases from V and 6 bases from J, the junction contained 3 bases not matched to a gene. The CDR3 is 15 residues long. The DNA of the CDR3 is TGTGCCAGCAGTCCCGGGACTAGCGGGAGCAATGAGCAGTTCTTC. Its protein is CASSPGTSGSNEQFF.

The CDR3 region has the DNA TGTGCCTCCGGAGACAGTGAAGCTTTCTTT. This translates into CASGDSEAFF. The chain carries TRBV30 and TRBJ1-1, with TRBD1 as a possible D gene (5 bases). This CDR3 spans 10 amino acids. Germline V gene lookup returns CDR1 GTSNPN and CDR2 SVGIG (reference sequence). V lost 7 bases to trimming and J lost 7 bases, with 10 bases between them.

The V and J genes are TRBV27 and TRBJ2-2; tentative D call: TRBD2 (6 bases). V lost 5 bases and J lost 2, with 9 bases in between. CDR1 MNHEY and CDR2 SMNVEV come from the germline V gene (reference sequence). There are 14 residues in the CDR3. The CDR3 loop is CASSTAGNTGELFF. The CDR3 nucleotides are TGTGCCAGCAGTACGGCGGGAAACACCGGGGAGCTGTTTTTT.

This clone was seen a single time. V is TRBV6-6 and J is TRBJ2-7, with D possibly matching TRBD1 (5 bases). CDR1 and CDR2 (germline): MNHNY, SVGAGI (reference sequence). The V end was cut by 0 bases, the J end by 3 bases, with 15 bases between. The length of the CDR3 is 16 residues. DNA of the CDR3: TGTGCCAGCAGTTACTCGACCCAGGGTCCGTTCTACGAGCAGTACTTC. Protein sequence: CASSYSTQGPFYEQYF.

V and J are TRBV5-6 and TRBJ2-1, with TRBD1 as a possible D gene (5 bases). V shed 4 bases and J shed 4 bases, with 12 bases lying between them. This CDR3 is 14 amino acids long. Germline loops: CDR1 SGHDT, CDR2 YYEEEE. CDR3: CASSLGVKYNEQFF. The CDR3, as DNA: TGTGCCAGCAGCCTAGGGGTGAAATACAATGAGCAGTTCTTC.

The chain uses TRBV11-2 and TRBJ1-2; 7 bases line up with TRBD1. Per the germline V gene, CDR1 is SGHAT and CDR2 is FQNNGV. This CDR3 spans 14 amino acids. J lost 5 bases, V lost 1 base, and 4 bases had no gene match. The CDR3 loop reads CASSLARTGYGYTF. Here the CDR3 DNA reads TGTGCCAGCAGCTTAGCTCGGACAGGTTATGGCTACACCTTC.

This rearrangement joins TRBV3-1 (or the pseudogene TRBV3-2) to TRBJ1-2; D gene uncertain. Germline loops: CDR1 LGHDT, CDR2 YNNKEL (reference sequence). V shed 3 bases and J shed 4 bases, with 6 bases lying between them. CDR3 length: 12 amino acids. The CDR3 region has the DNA TGTGCCAGCAGCCAGGCAACCTATGGCTACACCTTC. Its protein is CASSQATYGYTF.